What follows describes a single T cell receptor beta chain. What this receptor recognizes is not known. Base-call qualities are not available, and no considerably larger clone is one nucleotide away. The data stem from a study of blood T cells in healthy people across ages (dated by TCRdb to 2015 to 2017). Concerning the study at large: In model experiments, roughly one uniquely barcoded TCR beta cDNA molecule per two T cells was captured by template switching. The study analyzed two additional independent replicas of 1 million unique cDNA reads from the same blood draw for two donors, one aged 18 to 30 and one aged 80 or older. Donors were grouped into four age groups: young (average approximately 15 years), middle-aged (roughly 37), aged (around 62) and long-lived (approximately 78). Using deep sequencing normalized with unique cDNA molecular identifiers, the study measured how TCR beta repertoire diversity changes with age. To avoid experimental bias, donors of different ages were randomly spread across the sequencing lanes. Results and caveats for the whole study, not just this receptor: As age increased, observed TCR beta diversity per million T cells dropped in a roughly linear way, and a significant reduction was already evident by age roughly 40. The CMV infection status of donors was not known, potentially confounding age-related changes in expanded clonotypes. Observed TCR beta diversity correlated strongly with the percentage of naive T cells measured by flow cytometry. Total diversity estimates from one million sequenced T cells were considered lower bounds and underestimates. Bulk unsorted PBMC profiling prevented conclusive comparison of naive and antigen-experienced compartments. The long-lived group showed more naive CD4+ T cells, fewer expanded clones and increased TCR diversity than the aged group, suggesting age selection.

CDR1 SGHDN and CDR2 FVKESK are derived from the germline V gene. Cut back by 5 bases and 3 bases, the V and J ends lie 12 bases apart. From cysteine to phenylalanine, the CDR3 is 14 amino acids long. Just the 42-base CDR3 DNA is kept, in frame starting at base 1. The donors were roughly 40 Caucasian individuals from Russia, aged roughly 6 to 100 years, who were systemically healthy. Each donor gave 9.5 to 10 milliliters of peripheral blood, drawn into EDTA-treated Vacutainer tubes. Ficoll-Paque density-gradient centrifugation was used to isolate PBMCs, with at least 7 million per sample. Total RNA was extracted from PBMCs with Trizol reagent, with at least 6 micrograms obtained per sample. The percentages of naive CD45RAhigh/CD27high T cells were determined by flow cytometry on a PBMC aliquot from every donor. Receptor amplification or capture employed 5' RACE. A second PCR of roughly 6 to 12 cycles was performed with a sample-barcoded 5' primer and a J-beta primer mix. A template-switch 5' adaptor carrying 12 random nucleotides introduced a unique molecular identifier onto each TCR beta cDNA molecule. At least 2.5 million CDR3-containing paired-end reads were obtained from each sample. First-strand cDNA synthesis was performed from all RNA using the Mint cDNA synthesis kit, with priming by a TRBC-specific oligonucleotide. Following uracil-DNA glycosylase treatment, all cDNA underwent a first 18-cycle PCR with the universal primers M1SS and BC2_uni_R. As for the authors' bioinformatics: For normalization, 1 million high-quality reads were randomly selected from each sample, with every read carrying a distinct molecular identifier. Instead of being binned into consensus sequences, reads with shared molecular identifiers were discarded. MiTCR, run with a Q25 quality threshold and the strictest error-elimination algorithm, handled CDR3 identification, clonotype clustering and error correction. A nonparametric unseen species model with Euler transformation was used to estimate lower-bound total TCR beta diversity. The public reads were reanalyzed by TCRdb: fastp trimming at Q25, MiXCR alignment, in-frame beta chains only. When rows share a CDR3 protein, they turn into one entry using the most common DNA and genes. TCRdb, not the authors, supplied the V and J calls. Present in this sample are over 1,500,000 distinct CDR3 sequences, roughly two fifths of which were seen just once. Roughly 23% of the sample lies in the top ten.

The source of this sequence is a human donor in good health. Material for sequencing was blood. Here the chain combines TRBV14 and TRBJ2-3; no D gene can be assigned with confidence. The CDR3 protein sequence reads: CASSEGYATDTQYF. The DNA sequence is TGTGCCAGCAGCGAAGGGTATGCGACAGATACGCAGTATTTT.